Included here is one TCR beta chain sequence, with context. The antigen remains unidentified. This specimen comes from a study of OX40 agonist ivuxolimab in advanced cancers. Study-wide background: The mean age was around 56 years, ranging from about 20 to 90, with approximately 85% of participants male. The study's findings and limits: On average, a greater number of expanded clones characterised CD8+ T cells relative to CD4+.

Assay used: immunoSEQ multiplex PCR; TCRdb lists only in-frame clones, some missing. The sample yields tens of thousands of clones, more than 85% seen once. Samples were taken at baseline and on day 1 of cycles 4 and 7. Germline V gene data show CDR1 as LNHDA and CDR2 as SQIVND (reference sequence). This CDR3 has 15 amino acids. J was trimmed by 4 bases and V by 2 bases; bases with no gene match: 4. This TCR was recovered from an adult with an advanced solid tumor such as melanoma, head and neck, liver or kidney cancer. Sequencing was performed on CD4+ or CD8+ T cells sorted from blood, taken in a trial of the OX40 agonist ivuxolimab. The genes are TRBV19 and TRBJ2-1; 8 positions match TRBD2. CDR3 protein: CASSITTSDYNEQFF. For the CDR3, the DNA is TGTGCCAGTAGTATAACGACTAGCGATTACAATGAGCAGTTCTTC.